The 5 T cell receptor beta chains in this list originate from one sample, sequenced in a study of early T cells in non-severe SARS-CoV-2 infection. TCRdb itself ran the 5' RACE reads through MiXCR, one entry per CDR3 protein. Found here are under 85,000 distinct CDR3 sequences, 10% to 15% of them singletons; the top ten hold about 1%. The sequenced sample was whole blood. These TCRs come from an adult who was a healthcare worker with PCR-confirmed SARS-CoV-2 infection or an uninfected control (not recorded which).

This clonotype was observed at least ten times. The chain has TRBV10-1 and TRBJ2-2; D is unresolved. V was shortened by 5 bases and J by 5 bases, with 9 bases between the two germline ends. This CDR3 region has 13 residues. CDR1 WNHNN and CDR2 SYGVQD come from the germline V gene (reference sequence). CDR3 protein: CASSLTETGELFF. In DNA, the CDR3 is TGCGCCAGCAGTCTAACTGAAACCGGGGAGCTGTTTTTT.

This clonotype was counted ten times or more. The CDR3 sequence is CASGKDPNGYTF. As DNA, the CDR3 is TGTGCTAGTGGTAAGGACCCTAATGGCTACACCTTC. This sequence joins TRBV12-5 and TRBJ1-2; no reliable D call. CDR1 LGHNT and CDR2 FRNRAP come from the germline V gene. Deletions cut 5 bases from V and 6 bases from J, with 10 bases between. The CDR3 contains 12 residues.

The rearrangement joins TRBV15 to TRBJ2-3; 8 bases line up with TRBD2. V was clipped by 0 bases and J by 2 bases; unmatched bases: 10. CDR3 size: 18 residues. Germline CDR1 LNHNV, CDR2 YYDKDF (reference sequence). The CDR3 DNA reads TGTGCCACCAGCAGAGATGGTCCCGGGACTAGTCACACAGATACGCAGTATTTT. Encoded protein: CATSRDGPGTSHTDTQYF. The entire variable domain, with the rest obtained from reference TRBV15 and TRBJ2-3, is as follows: DAMVIQNPRYQVTQFGKPVTLSCSQTLNHNVMYWYQQKSSQAPKLLFHYYDKDFNNEADTPDNFQSRRPNTSFCFLDIRSPGLGDTAMYLCATSRDGPGTSHTDTQYFGPGTRLTVL.

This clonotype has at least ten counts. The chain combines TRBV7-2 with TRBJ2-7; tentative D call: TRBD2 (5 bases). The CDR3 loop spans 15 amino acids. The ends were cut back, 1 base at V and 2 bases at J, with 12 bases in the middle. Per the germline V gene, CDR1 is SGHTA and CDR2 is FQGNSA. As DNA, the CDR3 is TGTGCCAGCAGCTTAGTTGGTAGCGAGACCTACGAGCAGTACTTC. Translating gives CASSLVGSETYEQYF.

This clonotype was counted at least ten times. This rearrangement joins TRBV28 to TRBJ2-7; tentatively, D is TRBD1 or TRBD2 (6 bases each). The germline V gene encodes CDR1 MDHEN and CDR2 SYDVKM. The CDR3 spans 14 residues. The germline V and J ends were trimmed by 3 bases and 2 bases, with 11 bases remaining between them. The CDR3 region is CASSFGGDAYEQYF. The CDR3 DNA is TGTGCCAGCAGTTTCGGGGGCGATGCCTACGAGCAGTACTTC.